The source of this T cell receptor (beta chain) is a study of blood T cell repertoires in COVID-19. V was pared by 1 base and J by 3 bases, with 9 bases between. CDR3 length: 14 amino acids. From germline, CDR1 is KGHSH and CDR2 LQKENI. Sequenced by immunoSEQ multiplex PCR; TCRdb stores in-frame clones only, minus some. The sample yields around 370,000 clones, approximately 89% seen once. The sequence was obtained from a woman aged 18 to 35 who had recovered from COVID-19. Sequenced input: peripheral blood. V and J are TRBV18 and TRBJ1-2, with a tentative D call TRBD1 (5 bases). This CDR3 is CASSPQGSHYGYTF. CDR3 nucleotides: TGTGCCAGCTCACCACAGGGGTCTCACTATGGCTACACCTTC.